The clone carrying this T cell receptor beta chain has a count of ten or more. The antigen remains unidentified. Trimming stripped 4 bases from V and 2 bases from J, with 10 bases between. The germline CDR1 and CDR2 sequences are SGHRS and YFSETQ. There are 13 residues in the CDR3. The sample belongs to a study of regulatory T cells in long-lasting Graves disease. Time point noted: newly diagnosed GD, antithyroid drugs for less than 3 months. RNA from PBMCs was the source of the TCR library. As collected, the peripheral blood samples measured about 9.6 milliliters each and went into EDTA tubes. Study conclusions and caveats: With a small sample size, accuracy may have been reduced.

With iRepertoire HTBI primers and Arm-PCR of CDR3 regions, TCR beta libraries were built. TCRdb recomputed calls from the multiplex PCR reads with MiXCR, one row per CDR3 protein. Here the sample spans some 240,000 distinct CDR3 sequences, less than 20% being singletons. These data were also filed under a second study, of T cells in Graves' hyperthyroidism and ophthalmopathy.

The receptor was isolated from a woman in her twenties or thirties with Graves disease. Sample: peripheral blood mononuclear cells (PBMCs), taken at new diagnosis, from a patient treated with antithyroid drugs. The J gene is TRBJ2-7, the V gene TRBV5-1; no reliable D call. The CDR3 is CASSPDITYEQYF. CDR3 coding DNA: TGCGCCAGCAGCCCCGACATCACCTACGAGCAGTACTTC.